This T cell receptor beta chain was observed in a study of cytotoxic CD8 clonotypes in ibrutinib-treated CLL. Turning to the study itself: Results showed about 24 partial and 2 complete responses; following median around 73 months, approximately 14 remained remitted, roughly 12 advanced.

Sequencing used immunoSEQ multiplex PCR; TCRdb keeps in-frame clones, though not all of them. This sample yields over 75,000 clones, of which around 73% are seen a single time; 32% belongs to the top ten. CDR1 and CDR2 from the germline V gene are MDHEN and SYDVKM. The J segment lost 0 bases and the V segment lost 8 bases, leaving 11 bases of the junction unmatched. This CDR3 contains 16 residues. V usage is TRBV28 and J usage is TRBJ2-7, with TRBD1 matching 9 bases. The sequenced sample was PBMCs, obtained after 12 months of ibrutinib treatment. The receptor comes from a human donor with chronic lymphocytic leukemia. The CDR3, as DNA: TGTGCCAGCTCAACGACGGGGACAGGGAACTCCTACGAGCAGTACTTC. Protein sequence: CASSTTGTGNSYEQYF.